This TCR beta chain was captured in a study of T cell repertoires in cytomegalovirus infection. One entry per CDR3 protein, called by TCRdb with MiXCR from the reads. The sample consists of approximately 1,000,000 distinct CDR3 sequences, 25% to 40% of them appearing once. This clonotype was recorded a few times. Its antigen is undetermined. The CDR3 is 15 amino acids. The ends were cut back, 3 bases at V and 0 bases at J, with 6 bases in the middle. CDR1 SNHLY and CDR2 FYNNEI come from the germline V gene. This sequence was found in a human donor in good health (CMV status not recorded). Some clones in this sample may be carry-over from other donors' samples. V usage is TRBV2 and J usage is TRBJ1-6; possible D gene TRBD1, 5 bases. This specimen was cultured CD8+ T cells from PBMCs, taken from culture after CMV antigen stimulation. CDR3 nucleotides: TGTGCCAGCAGTGAGAGGGGCTCCTATAATTCACCCCTCCACTTT. This codes for CASSERGSYNSPLHF.